Each of the 21 T cell receptor beta chains below was sequenced from the same sample in a study of response to subunit inactivated influenza vaccine. TCRdb processed the RT-PCR reads anew with MiXCR; each CDR3 protein has one entry. The table shows just over 300,000 distinct CDR3 sequences, with just over 20% occurring only once. Material: PBMCs from blood, obtained less than 22 months after vaccination. These TCRs come from a man aged 45 to 75 who received an inactivated influenza vaccine.

This clonotype has a handful of counts. This rearrangement joins TRBV6-1 to TRBJ2-7, with D possibly being TRBD1 (6 bases). Per the germline V gene, CDR1 is MNHNS and CDR2 is SASEGT. Trimming took 6 bases from V and 6 from J, leaving 24 bases between them. The CDR3 runs to 16 residues. DNA of the CDR3: TGTGCCAGCAGCCCTCGCCTGGGGGCTAGTATTACCGAGCAGTACTTC. This gives the protein CASSPRLGASITEQYF.

V gene TRBV19 combines with J gene TRBJ1-1; 7 nucleotides agree with TRBD1. This CDR3 has 15 amino acids. Germline V gene lookup returns CDR1 LNHDA and CDR2 SQIVND (reference sequence). The trim removed 4 bases at V and 5 bases at J, leaving 10 bases unmatched. The chain's CDR3 is CASSTTRQGGTEAFF. CDR3 in DNA: TGTGCCAGTAGTACAACCAGGCAGGGGGGAACTGAAGCTTTCTTT.

As for this clonotype: The junction differs from germline at one of its ends, possibly a read error. The chain has TRBV7-8 and TRBJ2-7, with TRBD1 matching 9 bases. Germline-derived CDR1 and CDR2 are SGHVS and FQNEAQ. CDR3 size: 15 residues. As DNA, the CDR3 is TGTGCCAGCAGCTTAGTAACAGGGGGCTCCGACGAGCAGTACTTC. This codes for CASSLVTGGSDEQYF.

This clonotype was detected only a few times. The chain is built from TRBV5-1 and TRBJ1-1; D is perhaps TRBD1 (6 bases). CDR3 size: 14 residues. Germline V gives CDR1 SGHRS, CDR2 YFSETQ. The germline V and J ends were trimmed by 4 bases and 4 bases, with 14 bases remaining between them. Written as DNA, the CDR3 is TGCGCCAGCAGCGTGACAGGTCGAACCACTGAAGCTTTCTTT. Translated, it gives CASSVTGRTTEAFF.

This clonotype was counted between two and nine times. This rearrangement joins TRBV4-3 to TRBJ1-1; no firm D call. Germline lookup yields CDR1 LGHNA and CDR2 YSLEER. The V end lost 0 bases, the J end lost 1 base, and 9 bases lay between the germline ends. This CDR3 is 15 amino acids long. The CDR3 here is CASSQDGHKNTEAFF. Written as DNA, the CDR3 is TGCGCCAGCAGCCAAGATGGGCACAAGAACACTGAAGCTTTCTTT.

The rearrangement links TRBV12-3 or TRBV12-4 to TRBJ1-2; D possibly corresponds to TRBD1 (6 bases). This CDR3 spans 13 amino acids. V was clipped by 3 bases and J by 7 bases, with 12 bases between them. The CDR3 here is CASSFNSGVGYTF. CDR3 bases: TGTGCCAGCAGTTTTAATTCAGGGGTTGGCTACACCTTC.

Many counts were recorded for this clonotype. The chain has TRBV5-1 and TRBJ1-1; 8 bases agree with TRBD1. V gave up 5 bases and J gave up 1 base; unmatched junction bases: 4. Germline CDR1 and CDR2: SGHRS and YFSETQ. CDR3 length equals 14 residues. In nucleotides, the CDR3 is TGCGCCAGCAGTTCTGGACAGGGGAACACTGAAGCTTTCTTT. The encoded protein is CASSSGQGNTEAFF.

J is TRBJ1-5 and V is TRBV20-1; 9 bases agree with TRBD1. CDR1 DFQATT and CDR2 SNEGSKA come from the germline V gene (reference sequence). The CDR3 contains 18 residues. V was clipped by 5 bases and J by 0 bases; unmatched bases: 14. CDR3 loop: CSAAPGQGTSYSNQPQHF. The CDR3 DNA follows: TGCAGTGCTGCCCCGGGACAGGGAACCTCTTATAGCAATCAGCCCCAGCATTTT.

In this sample, this clonotype turned up a few times. This chain uses TRBV20-1 with TRBJ2-6; the match to TRBD1 covers 8 bases. CDR3 length: 16 amino acids. V lost 3 bases and J lost 0; bases outside the gene matches: 4. Germline V CDR1 and CDR2: DFQATT, SNEGSKA (reference sequence). CDR3 nucleotide sequence: TGCAGTGCTAGCGACAGGGGAATCTCTGGGGCCAACGTCCTGACTTTC. This codes for CSASDRGISGANVLTF.

This clonotype appeared a few times. The rearrangement joins TRBV10-3 to TRBJ2-2; TRBD2 is a possible D gene (6 bases). The germline V gene encodes CDR1 ENHRY and CDR2 SYGVKD. The CDR3 has 15 amino acids. Trimming took off 6 bases at V and 5 bases at J, with 16 bases between the two ends. The CDR3 reads CAIRPSGGWTGELFF. The DNA for the CDR3 is TGTGCCATCAGACCCAGCGGAGGGTGGACCGGGGAGCTGTTTTTT.

The chain links TRBV19 to TRBJ1-5; 8 nucleotides match TRBD1. The CDR3 spans 15 residues. Looked up from germline, CDR1 is LNHDA and CDR2 is SQIVND (reference sequence). The V segment lost 6 bases and the J segment 1 base; nucleotides outside the gene matches: 5. As DNA, the CDR3 is TGTGCCAGTAGAGGATACAGGGGGAGCAATCAGCCCCAGCATTTT. Translation gives CASRGYRGSNQPQHF.

The V call is TRBV6-2 or TRBV6-3, the J call TRBJ2-1; D unresolved. The V gene lost 0 bases and the J gene lost 0 bases, with 6 bases spanning the gap. The CDR3 spans 15 residues. Germline values: CDR1 MNHEY, CDR2 SVGEGT. The CDR3 DNA sequence: TGTGCCAGCAGTTACTCTGGTTACTCCTACAATGAGCAGTTCTTC. It translates to CASSYSGYSYNEQFF.

This clonotype has only one observation. The genes are TRBV5-5 and TRBJ2-7; the D is unclear. CDR1 SGHKS and CDR2 YYEKEE come from the germline V gene (reference sequence). V lost 4 bases and J 6 bases, leaving 8 bases between the germline ends. The CDR3 is 11 residues long. CDR3 bases: TGTGCCAGCAGCAAGGGCCTCGAGCAGTACTTC. Its protein is CASSKGLEQYF.

This sequence joins TRBV20-1 and TRBJ2-7, with D possibly TRBD1 on 6 matching bases. V shed 3 bases and J shed 7 bases, with 22 bases lying between them. In germline, CDR1 is DFQATT, CDR2 SNEGSKA (reference sequence). The CDR3 extends over 15 amino acids. CDR3 in amino acids: CSASWSDIRRGEQYF. The CDR3 DNA reads as TGCAGTGCTAGTTGGAGTGATATTCGTAGGGGGGAGCAGTACTTC.

This clonotype has only one observation. The chain links TRBV23-1 to TRBJ2-1; 7 positions agree with TRBD2. TRBV23-1 is recorded as an ORF, its role being uncertain. The CDR3 length is 16 residues. V was pared by 2 bases and J by 5 bases, with 9 bases of the junction left unmatched. The CDR3, as DNA: TGCGCCAGCAGTCAAGCCCAGGGACTACCCCACAATGAGCAGTTCTTC. Translating gives CASSQAQGLPHNEQFF.

The sample holds many counts of this clonotype. The chain is built from TRBV7-6 and TRBJ2-7; 7 positions agree with TRBD1. CDR1 and CDR2 from the germline V gene are SGHVS and FNYEAQ. The CDR3 consists of 14 residues. The V and J ends lost 5 bases and 2 bases, in that order; junction bases with no gene match: 6. The DNA of the CDR3 is TGTGCCAGCAGCCATAAACAGGGGACCTACGAGCAGTACTTC. Protein sequence: CASSHKQGTYEQYF.

CDR3 DNA sequence: TGCAGTGCTACCGGGATATATGGCTACACCTTC. Its translation is CSATGIYGYTF. This chain joins TRBV20-1 and TRBJ1-2; D is unresolved. V shed 4 bases and J shed 5 bases, with 8 bases lying between them. Per germline, CDR1 DFQATT and CDR2 SNEGSKA (reference sequence). This CDR3 has 11 amino acids.

This clonotype was observed many times. The rearrangement links TRBV7-9 to TRBJ1-5; D is undetermined. Germline V lookup: CDR1 SEHNR, CDR2 FQNEAQ (reference sequence). V was clipped by 1 base and J by 3 bases, with 10 bases between them. The CDR3 consists of 15 residues. CDR3 amino acids: CASSLGAVDNQPQHF. As DNA, the CDR3 is TGTGCCAGCAGCTTAGGGGCGGTGGACAATCAGCCCCAGCATTTT.

This clonotype came up a few times. This chain links TRBV10-3 with TRBJ2-7; the D call may be TRBD1 or TRBD2 (5 bases each). Germline assignment: CDR1 ENHRY and CDR2 SYGVKD. The ends were cut back, 8 bases at V and 0 bases at J, with 17 bases in the middle. This CDR3 has 15 residues. This chain's CDR3 is CAIAERGDSSYEQYF. In DNA form, the CDR3 reads TGTGCCATCGCGGAGCGAGGGGATAGCTCCTACGAGCAGTACTTC.

This clonotype was recorded many times. The CDR3 loop is CSVETDGENIQYF. The CDR3 coding sequence is TGCAGCGTTGAGACGGACGGCGAAAACATTCAGTACTTC. This chain uses TRBV29-1 with TRBJ2-4; D uncertain. The germline gives CDR1 SQVTM, CDR2 ANQGSEA. V lost 3 bases and J lost 5, with 11 bases in between. The CDR3 runs to 13 residues.

In its sample, this clonotype was seen a few times. The chain links TRBV28 to TRBJ2-1; 9 nucleotides align to TRBD2. Germline CDR1 and CDR2: MDHEN and SYDVKM. The CDR3 has 14 amino acids. V gave up 6 bases and J gave up 2 bases; unmatched junction bases: 2. The CDR3 DNA follows: TGTGCCAGCAGACTAGCGGGTCCCTACAATGAGCAGTTCTTC. This translates into CASRLAGPYNEQFF.